The entry below gives a single T cell receptor beta chain sequence along with its context. This specimen comes from a study of cytomegalovirus exposure and HLA in healthy donors. The V gene's germline CDR1 is SGHKS and CDR2 YYEKEE (reference sequence). CDR3 length equals 13 residues. The J segment lost 8 bases and the V segment lost 4 bases, leaving 7 bases of the junction unmatched. PCR used 60 Vbeta primers and 13 Jbeta primers. Profiling relied on immunoSEQ multiplex PCR, and the TCRdb table lists in-frame clones only, not all of them. The sample has about 210,000 clones; roughly 79% are singletons.

The chain links TRBV5-5 to TRBJ1-2; 8 positions match TRBD1. The clonotype was recovered from a male donor in good health and CMV-seronegative. Sequenced sample: PBMCs. CDR3: CASSRDRQWGYTF. In DNA, the CDR3 is TGTGCCAGCAGCAGGGACAGGCAATGGGGCTACACCTTC.